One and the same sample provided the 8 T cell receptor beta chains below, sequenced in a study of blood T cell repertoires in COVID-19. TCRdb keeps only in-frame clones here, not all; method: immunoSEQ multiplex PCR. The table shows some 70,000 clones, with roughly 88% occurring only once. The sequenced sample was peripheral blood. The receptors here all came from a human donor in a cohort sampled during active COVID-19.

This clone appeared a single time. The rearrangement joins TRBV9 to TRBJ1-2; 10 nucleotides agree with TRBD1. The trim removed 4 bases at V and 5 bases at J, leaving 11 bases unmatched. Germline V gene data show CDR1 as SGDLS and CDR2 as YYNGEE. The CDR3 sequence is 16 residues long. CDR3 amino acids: CASSPRGWTGGYGYTF. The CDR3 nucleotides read TGTGCCAGCAGCCCGAGGGGGTGGACAGGGGGTTATGGCTACACCTTC.

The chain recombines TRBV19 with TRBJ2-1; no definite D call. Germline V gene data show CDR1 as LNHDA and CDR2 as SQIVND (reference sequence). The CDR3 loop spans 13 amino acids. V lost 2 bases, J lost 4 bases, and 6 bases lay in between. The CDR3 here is CASSISLYNEQFF. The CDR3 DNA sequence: TGTGCCAGTAGTATATCTCTGTACAATGAGCAGTTCTTC.

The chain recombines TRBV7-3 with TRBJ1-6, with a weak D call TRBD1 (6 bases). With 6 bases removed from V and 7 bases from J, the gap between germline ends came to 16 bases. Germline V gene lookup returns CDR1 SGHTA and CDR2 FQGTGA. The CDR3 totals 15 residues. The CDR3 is CASSQKGGVNSPLHF. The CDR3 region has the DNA TGTGCCAGCAGTCAAAAGGGGGGGGTAAATTCACCCCTCCACTTT.

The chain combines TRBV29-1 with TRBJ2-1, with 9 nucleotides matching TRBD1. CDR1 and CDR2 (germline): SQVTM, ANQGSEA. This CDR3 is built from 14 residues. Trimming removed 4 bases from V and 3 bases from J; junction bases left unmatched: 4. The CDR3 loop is CSVGGGQGYNEQFF. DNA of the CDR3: TGCAGCGTTGGGGGGGGACAGGGCTACAATGAGCAGTTCTTC.

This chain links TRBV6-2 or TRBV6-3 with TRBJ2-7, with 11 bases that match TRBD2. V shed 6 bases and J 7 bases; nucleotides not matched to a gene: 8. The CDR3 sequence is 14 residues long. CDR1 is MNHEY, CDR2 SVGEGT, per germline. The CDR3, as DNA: TGTGCCAGCAGCCCTAGCGGGAGGTTGAGGGAGCAGTACTTC. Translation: CASSPSGRLREQYF.

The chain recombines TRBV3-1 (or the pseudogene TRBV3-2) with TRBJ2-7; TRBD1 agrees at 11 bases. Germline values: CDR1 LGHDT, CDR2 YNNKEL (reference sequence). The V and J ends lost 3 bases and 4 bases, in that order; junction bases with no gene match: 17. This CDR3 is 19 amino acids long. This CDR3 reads CASSHQGQGAAQMLYEQYF. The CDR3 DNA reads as TGTGCCAGCAGCCACCAAGGACAGGGGGCTGCCCAGATGCTGTACGAGCAGTACTTC.

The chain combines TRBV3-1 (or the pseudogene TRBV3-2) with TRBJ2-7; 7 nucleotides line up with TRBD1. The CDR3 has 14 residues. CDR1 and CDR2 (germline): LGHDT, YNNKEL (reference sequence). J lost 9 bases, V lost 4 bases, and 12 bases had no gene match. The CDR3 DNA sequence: TGTGCCAGCAGCCTTCGGGGACAGCCGCAAGGGCAGTACTTC. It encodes CASSLRGQPQGQYF.

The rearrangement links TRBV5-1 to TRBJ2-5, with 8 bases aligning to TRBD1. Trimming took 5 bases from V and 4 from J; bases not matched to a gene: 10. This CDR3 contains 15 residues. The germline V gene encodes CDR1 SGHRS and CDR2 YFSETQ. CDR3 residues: CASRNPGGGGETQYF. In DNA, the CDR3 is TGCGCCAGCAGAAACCCAGGGGGCGGAGGAGAGACCCAGTACTTC.